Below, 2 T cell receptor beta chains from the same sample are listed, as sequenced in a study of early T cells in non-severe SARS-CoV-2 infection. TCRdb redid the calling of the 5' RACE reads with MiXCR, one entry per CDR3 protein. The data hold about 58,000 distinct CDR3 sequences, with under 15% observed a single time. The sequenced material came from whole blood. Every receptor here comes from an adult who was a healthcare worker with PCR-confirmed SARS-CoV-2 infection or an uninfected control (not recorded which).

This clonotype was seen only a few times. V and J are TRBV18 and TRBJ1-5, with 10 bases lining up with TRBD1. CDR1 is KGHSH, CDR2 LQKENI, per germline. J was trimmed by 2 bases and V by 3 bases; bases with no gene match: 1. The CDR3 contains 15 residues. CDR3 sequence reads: CASSPGQGGNQPQHF. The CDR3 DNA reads TGTGCCAGCTCACCCGGACAGGGGGGCAATCAGCCCCAGCATTTT.

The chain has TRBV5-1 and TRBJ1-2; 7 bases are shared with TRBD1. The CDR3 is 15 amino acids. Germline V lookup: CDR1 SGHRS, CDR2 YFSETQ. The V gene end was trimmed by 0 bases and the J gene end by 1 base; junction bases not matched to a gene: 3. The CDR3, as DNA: TGCGCCAGCAGCTTGGGACAGGGAATTAACTATGGCTACACCTTC. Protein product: CASSLGQGINYGYTF.